Below, one T cell receptor beta chain is given with its context. The antigen this receptor binds is unknown. Base quality data are lacking; no much larger clone is found one base away. RNA was extracted using the RNeasy kit, and roughly 0.5 to 1 microgram was reverse transcribed with random hexamers. TCR beta CDR3 regions were amplified with the immunoSEQ multiplex PCR assay covering 54 Vbeta and 13 Jbeta segments. Bias from PCR amplification was corrected by using a synthetic template baseline for primer optimization and for computational correction. The original methods were these. Reads were annotated to V, D and J genes per IMGT and analyzed with immunoSEQ Analyzer, keeping only productive sequences. Clonality was calculated as one minus the Shannon entropy normalized by log2 of the number of productive unique sequences. Public and private clones were assessed among the 100 most prevalent clones of each patient and control. Susac-specific clones were defined as absent from healthy and MS cohorts, around 970 published viral clones and other ImmuneACCESS disease sequences. TCRdb reran the public reads through fastp at Q25 and MiXCR, keeping productive beta chains. Each entry is one CDR3 protein sequence, shown with its most common DNA and genes. These V and J calls originate from TCRdb's pipeline instead of the authors' own analysis. This sample holds approximately 260,000 distinct CDR3 sequences; 90% to 96% were observed only once. Under 0.12% of the sample rests with the top ten.

Peripheral blood CD8+ and CD4+ T cells from healthy donors, Susac syndrome patients and multiple sclerosis patients were profiled by high-throughput TCR beta sequencing. Susac syndrome patients met recently defined diagnostic criteria for definite or probable disease. Bulk CD8+ and CD4+ T cells were purified magnetically by negative isolation, whereas CD8+ TEMRA cells were enriched by FACS. Blood was drawn into EDTA tubes, processed within 24 hours, and PBMCs were isolated by density gradient centrifugation. PBMCs intended for TCR sequencing were cryopreserved in liquid nitrogen and were subsequently thawed in a 37 degrees C water bath. A purity of at least 90% was achieved for sorted or isolated CD4+, CD8+ and CD8+ TEMRA cells. This sample stems from a study of CD8 T cells in Susac syndrome (dated by TCRdb to the late 2010s). Regarding the study in general: Of the Susac syndrome patients who were sequenced, six had clinically active disease and roughly 8 were in clinical remission. Susac syndrome patients were therapy-naive, on corticosteroids (some also receiving IVIg), or on IVIg alone at blood withdrawal. Whether CD8+ T cell activation and differentiation in Susac syndrome was antigen driven was tested using repertoire sequencing.

Its CDR3 holds 16 amino acids, cysteine through phenylalanine. Only the CDR3 region is kept as DNA, spanning 48 bases read in frame from base 1. The germline ends are 12 bases apart after V is trimmed by 0 bases and J by 1 base. The germline V gene (reference sequence) supplies CDR1 DFQATT and CDR2 SNEGSKA. Results and caveats for the whole study, not just this receptor: The TCR sequencing and HLA analysis was acknowledged to have included a relatively small number of individuals. In the CD4+ T cell repertoire of Susac syndrome patients, clonal expansion was not detected.

Input material: CD4+ T cells from PBMCs. This clonotype was obtained from a human donor with Susac syndrome. The V gene is TRBV20-1 and the J gene is TRBJ2-2, and TRBD1 may be the D gene, going by 5 matching bases. The CDR3 region reads CSARDPDSENTGELFF. The sequenced DNA is TGCAGTGCTAGAGATCCAGACAGCGAGAACACCGGGGAGCTGTTTTTT.